A selection of T cell receptor beta chains follows, all from one sample in a study of human T cells and chemical hapten exposure. TCRdb reprocessed the RACE reads via MiXCR and lists one record per CDR3 protein. The sample contains 75,000 to 90,000 distinct CDR3 sequences, approximately 8% of which appear only once. Specimen: whole blood, collected in connection with sensitization to the hapten diphenylcyclopropenone (DPC). The receptor source for this set is a woman under 40 with alopecia areata. Some clones in this sample may be carry-over from other donors' samples. Both conserved end residues are part of each CDR3. The order of the fields is D gene, J gene, CDR3 length, V gene, clone size, CDR3 DNA, CDR3 protein. The D gene is left open where the match is weak. Only part of the rows carry a size: once, few, many, or a class if the clone is expanded.

d_call: .
j_call: TRBJ1-2
cdr3_length: 13
v_call: TRBV20-1
clone_size: many
cdr3_nt: TGCAGTGCCCCAAAACAGGGTTCGGGAGGCTACACCTTC
cdr3_aa: CSAPKQGSGGYTF

d_call: TRBD2
j_call: TRBJ2-5
cdr3_length: 16
v_call: TRBV10-3
clone_size: few
cdr3_nt: TGTGCCATCAGTGATGAGCGGGGGGGCCGCCGTGAGACCCAGTACTTC
cdr3_aa: CAISDERGGRRETQYF

d_call: TRBD1
j_call: TRBJ1-2
cdr3_length: 17
v_call: TRBV7-3
clone_size: many
cdr3_nt: TGTGCCAGCAGCTTACACGACAGGGGGAGGCCTAAGGATGGCTACACCTTC
cdr3_aa: CASSLHDRGRPKDGYTF

d_call: .
j_call: TRBJ2-1
cdr3_length: 18
v_call: TRBV7-9
clone_size: many
cdr3_nt: TGTGCCAGCAGGTCTGTACTCCAAGGCATTAGCTCCTACAATGAGCAGTTCTTC
cdr3_aa: CASRSVLQGISSYNEQFF

d_call: .
j_call: TRBJ1-4
cdr3_length: 15
v_call: TRBV5-1
clone_size: .
cdr3_nt: TGCGCCAGCAGCTTGGACGGTGCAACTAATGAAAAACTGTTTTTT
cdr3_aa: CASSLDGATNEKLFF

d_call: .
j_call: TRBJ1-5
cdr3_length: 17
v_call: TRBV7-8
clone_size: many
cdr3_nt: TGTGCCAGCAGCATCCTTTTTGAAAGATATAGCAATCAGCCCCAGCATTTT
cdr3_aa: CASSILFERYSNQPQHF

d_call: .
j_call: TRBJ2-3
cdr3_length: 14
v_call: TRBV24-1
clone_size: many
cdr3_nt: TGTGCCACCAGAGGAGGGGGAGCTGGAGATACGCAGTATTTT
cdr3_aa: CATRGGGAGDTQYF

d_call: TRBD2
j_call: TRBJ2-7
cdr3_length: 16
v_call: TRBV6-1
clone_size: many
cdr3_nt: TGTGCCAGCAGTGAAGTAGCGGGGGGGCCTTGGTACGAGCAGTACTTC
cdr3_aa: CASSEVAGGPWYEQYF

d_call: TRBD1
j_call: TRBJ1-5
cdr3_length: 16
v_call: TRBV19
clone_size: few
cdr3_nt: TGTGCCAGTAGTGGCGGGACAGGGTCTTTTGATCAGCCCCAGCATTTT
cdr3_aa: CASSGGTGSFDQPQHF

d_call: .
j_call: TRBJ2-3
cdr3_length: 18
v_call: TRBV3-1
clone_size: many
cdr3_nt: TGTGCCAGCAGCCAAGAGAGTCCCGGGACAAGACACACAGATACGCAGTATTTT
cdr3_aa: CASSQESPGTRHTDTQYF

d_call: .
j_call: TRBJ1-3
cdr3_length: 13
v_call: TRBV29-1
clone_size: many
cdr3_nt: TGCAGCGTTGCCGGGATCTCTGGAAACACCATATATTTT
cdr3_aa: CSVAGISGNTIYF

d_call: .
j_call: TRBJ1-1
cdr3_length: 13
v_call: TRBV29-1
clone_size: .
cdr3_nt: TGCAGCGTTGTCAAAGTCTGTAACACTGAAGCTTTCTTT
cdr3_aa: CSVVKVCNTEAFF

d_call: .
j_call: TRBJ2-2
cdr3_length: 18
v_call: TRBV11-2
clone_size: many
cdr3_nt: TGTGCCAGCAGCTTAGGGGCGCGGGGGCCAGTGGACACCGGGGAGCTGTTTTTT
cdr3_aa: CASSLGARGPVDTGELFF

d_call: .
j_call: TRBJ2-7
cdr3_length: 15
v_call: TRBV2
clone_size: .
cdr3_nt: TGTGCCAGCAGTGAAGCCTTAGGACAGACCTACGAGCAGTACTTC
cdr3_aa: CASSEALGQTYEQYF

d_call: .
j_call: TRBJ2-7
cdr3_length: 15
v_call: TRBV5-4
clone_size: many
cdr3_nt: TGTGCCAGCAGTTCGAGACAGTCTGACGCCTACGAGCAGTACTTC
cdr3_aa: CASSSRQSDAYEQYF

d_call: .
j_call: TRBJ1-3
cdr3_length: 13
v_call: TRBV30
clone_size: many
cdr3_nt: TGTGCCTGGAGTCGGGGAGGTGGAAACACCATATATTTT
cdr3_aa: CAWSRGGGNTIYF

d_call: .
j_call: TRBJ1-6
cdr3_length: 14
v_call: TRBV7-6
clone_size: few
cdr3_nt: TGTGCCAGCAGCTACCGGACGGAGAATTCACCCCTCCACTTT
cdr3_aa: CASSYRTENSPLHF

d_call: .
j_call: TRBJ2-7
cdr3_length: 12
v_call: TRBV6-2/TRBV6-3
clone_size: .
cdr3_nt: TGTGCCAGCAGTTATCGGACGGGAGAGCAGTACTTC
cdr3_aa: CASSYRTGEQYF

d_call: .
j_call: TRBJ2-3
cdr3_length: 14
v_call: TRBV20-1
clone_size: many
cdr3_nt: TGCAGTGCTAGAGGGACAGACGTAACAAATACGCAGTATTTT
cdr3_aa: CSARGTDVTNTQYF

d_call: TRBD2
j_call: TRBJ2-3
cdr3_length: 18
v_call: TRBV28
clone_size: many
cdr3_nt: TGTGCCAGCAGTTTTGGTAGTAGCGGGGGGTTTTTCACAGATACGCAGTATTTT
cdr3_aa: CASSFGSSGGFFTDTQYF

d_call: .
j_call: TRBJ2-3
cdr3_length: 12
v_call: TRBV5-1
clone_size: .
cdr3_nt: TGCGCCAGCAGGGAGAGCACAGATACGCAGTATTTT
cdr3_aa: CASRESTDTQYF

d_call: .
j_call: TRBJ1-2
cdr3_length: 16
v_call: TRBV7-2
clone_size: many
cdr3_nt: TGTGCCAGCAGCTCAACAGGGAAAATTGCTAACTATGGCTACACCTTC
cdr3_aa: CASSSTGKIANYGYTF

d_call: TRBD1
j_call: TRBJ1-1
cdr3_length: 16
v_call: TRBV20-1
clone_size: many
cdr3_nt: TGCAGTGCTAGGGGGTGGGACAGGGAAATGAACACTGAAGCTTTCTTT
cdr3_aa: CSARGWDREMNTEAFF

d_call: TRBD2
j_call: TRBJ2-5
cdr3_length: 12
v_call: TRBV6-6
clone_size: .
cdr3_nt: TGTGCCAGCCGAGCGGGGGGGGAGACCCAGTACTTC
cdr3_aa: CASRAGGETQYF

d_call: .
j_call: TRBJ2-7
cdr3_length: 14
v_call: TRBV20-1
clone_size: many
cdr3_nt: TGCAGTGCAAGCTCCGGGACGTTGACCTACGAGCAGTACTTC
cdr3_aa: CSASSGTLTYEQYF

d_call: .
j_call: TRBJ1-1
cdr3_length: 13
v_call: TRBV3-1
clone_size: few
cdr3_nt: TGTGCCAGCAGCCGGGCCGGGAACACTGAAGCTTTCTTT
cdr3_aa: CASSRAGNTEAFF

d_call: TRBD1
j_call: TRBJ2-5
cdr3_length: 14
v_call: TRBV10-3
clone_size: many
cdr3_nt: TGTGCCATCAGCCAGGGACAGTCTATAGAGACCCAGTACTTC
cdr3_aa: CAISQGQSIETQYF

d_call: .
j_call: TRBJ2-3
cdr3_length: 16
v_call: TRBV7-9
clone_size: many
cdr3_nt: TGTGCCAGCAGCTTAGCGGCAGTCACTAGCACAGATACGCAGTATTTT
cdr3_aa: CASSLAAVTSTDTQYF

d_call: TRBD1
j_call: TRBJ2-2
cdr3_length: 17
v_call: TRBV19
clone_size: few
cdr3_nt: TGTGCCAGTACCCCAGAGCCCGGGACAGAGGGTACCGGGGAGCTGTTTTTT
cdr3_aa: CASTPEPGTEGTGELFF

d_call: .
j_call: TRBJ1-4
cdr3_length: 17
v_call: TRBV7-9
clone_size: few
cdr3_nt: TGTGCCAGCAGCTTAAGGGTGCCCGGCGTAGCTAATGAAAAACTGTTTTTT
cdr3_aa: CASSLRVPGVANEKLFF

d_call: .
j_call: TRBJ2-7
cdr3_length: 13
v_call: TRBV20-1
clone_size: .
cdr3_nt: TGCAGTGCTAAGAGGTCGGTATCCTACGAGCAGTACTTC
cdr3_aa: CSAKRSVSYEQYF

d_call: TRBD1
j_call: TRBJ2-3
cdr3_length: 13
v_call: TRBV29-1
clone_size: many
cdr3_nt: TGCAGCGCTGGACAGGGGGCATCAGATACGCAGTATTTT
cdr3_aa: CSAGQGASDTQYF

d_call: .
j_call: TRBJ1-1
cdr3_length: 14
v_call: TRBV5-1
clone_size: few
cdr3_nt: TGCGCCAGCAGGGCCTGGACAGACAACACTGAAGCTTTCTTT
cdr3_aa: CASRAWTDNTEAFF

d_call: .
j_call: TRBJ1-3
cdr3_length: 12
v_call: TRBV30
clone_size: many
cdr3_nt: TGTGCCTGGAGTGCCCAGGGAAACACCATATATTTT
cdr3_aa: CAWSAQGNTIYF

d_call: .
j_call: TRBJ1-2
cdr3_length: 18
v_call: TRBV6-4
clone_size: few
cdr3_nt: TGTGCCAGCAGGCTCAGGTCAGTTAGGACAGAGGACCCCGATGGCTACACCTTC
cdr3_aa: CASRLRSVRTEDPDGYTF

d_call: .
j_call: TRBJ2-3
cdr3_length: 13
v_call: TRBV7-8
clone_size: many
cdr3_nt: TGTGCCAGCAGCTTAGCGGTACTAGATACGCAGTATTTT
cdr3_aa: CASSLAVLDTQYF

d_call: TRBD1
j_call: TRBJ2-7
cdr3_length: 16
v_call: TRBV5-6
clone_size: few
cdr3_nt: TGTGCCAGCAGCTTAAACGGGGGGACAGGGATCTACGAGCAGTACTTC
cdr3_aa: CASSLNGGTGIYEQYF

d_call: .
j_call: TRBJ1-2
cdr3_length: 16
v_call: TRBV3-1
clone_size: .
cdr3_nt: TGTGCCAGCAGCCAAGATCACAGGGACGTCGGAAATGGCTACACCTTC
cdr3_aa: CASSQDHRDVGNGYTF

d_call: .
j_call: TRBJ2-1
cdr3_length: 15
v_call: TRBV20-1
clone_size: few
cdr3_nt: TGCAGTGCTAGAGTTCTGGAGGGTGGCCGCAATGAGCAGTTCTTC
cdr3_aa: CSARVLEGGRNEQFF

d_call: .
j_call: TRBJ2-7
cdr3_length: 11
v_call: TRBV3-1
clone_size: many
cdr3_nt: TGTGCCAGCAGCCAAGATAGGCGGCAGTACTTC
cdr3_aa: CASSQDRRQYF

d_call: .
j_call: TRBJ2-1
cdr3_length: 15
v_call: TRBV20-1
clone_size: .
cdr3_nt: TGCAGTGCCAGGACACGGGGAAGCTCCTACAATGAGCAGTTCTTC
cdr3_aa: CSARTRGSSYNEQFF

d_call: TRBD2
j_call: TRBJ2-3
cdr3_length: 16
v_call: TRBV7-6
clone_size: many
cdr3_nt: TGTGCCAGCAGCTTGGTGACTAGCGGAGTCACAGATACGCAGTATTTT
cdr3_aa: CASSLVTSGVTDTQYF

d_call: .
j_call: TRBJ2-1
cdr3_length: 11
v_call: TRBV29-1
clone_size: .
cdr3_nt: TGCAGCGGCGGGGTTTCCAATGAGCAGTTCTTC
cdr3_aa: CSGGVSNEQFF

d_call: .
j_call: TRBJ1-4
cdr3_length: 13
v_call: TRBV3-1
clone_size: .
cdr3_nt: TGTGCCAGCAGCCAAGAGATTCGTGGGACAATGTTTTTT
cdr3_aa: CASSQEIRGTMFF

d_call: .
j_call: TRBJ2-7
cdr3_length: 14
v_call: TRBV7-9
clone_size: few
cdr3_nt: TGTGCCAGCAGCTTAAACCTAGTCTCCTACGAGCAGTACTTC
cdr3_aa: CASSLNLVSYEQYF

d_call: TRBD2
j_call: TRBJ2-7
cdr3_length: 16
v_call: TRBV20-1
clone_size: few
cdr3_nt: TGCAGTGCTAGAGATCAGGGGACTAGCGGGGGTTACGAGCAGTACTTC
cdr3_aa: CSARDQGTSGGYEQYF

d_call: TRBD1
j_call: TRBJ2-7
cdr3_length: 14
v_call: TRBV7-6
clone_size: few
cdr3_nt: TGTGCCAGCAGCCCTTCGGGACAGCCCTACGAGCAGTACTTC
cdr3_aa: CASSPSGQPYEQYF

d_call: .
j_call: TRBJ1-5
cdr3_length: 14
v_call: TRBV20-1
clone_size: many
cdr3_nt: TGCAGTGCTAGAGAAGGACTTTCCGATCAGCCCCAGCATTTT
cdr3_aa: CSAREGLSDQPQHF

d_call: TRBD1
j_call: TRBJ1-5
cdr3_length: 16
v_call: TRBV4-2
clone_size: few
cdr3_nt: TGTGCCAGCAGCCAAACCGGGACAGGTCGTGGTCAGCCCCAGCATTTT
cdr3_aa: CASSQTGTGRGQPQHF

d_call: .
j_call: TRBJ1-2
cdr3_length: 13
v_call: TRBV19
clone_size: many
cdr3_nt: TGTGCCAGTAGTATGCAAGCTAACTATGGCTACACCTTC
cdr3_aa: CASSMQANYGYTF

d_call: .
j_call: TRBJ1-1
cdr3_length: 15
v_call: TRBV5-1
clone_size: .
cdr3_nt: TGCGCCAGCAGCTTCAGGGACGGATTGAACACTGAAGCTTTCTTT
cdr3_aa: CASSFRDGLNTEAFF

d_call: TRBD2
j_call: TRBJ2-3
cdr3_length: 14
v_call: TRBV6-1
clone_size: many
cdr3_nt: TGTGCCAGCATGGGACTAAGCTCTACAGATACGCAGTATTTT
cdr3_aa: CASMGLSSTDTQYF

d_call: .
j_call: TRBJ2-5
cdr3_length: 13
v_call: TRBV12-5
clone_size: many
cdr3_nt: TGTGCTAGTGGTCCGCCAAACCAAGAGACCCAGTACTTC
cdr3_aa: CASGPPNQETQYF